Below, 27 T cell receptor beta chains from the same sample are listed, as sequenced in a study of shared clonotypes between healthy human individuals. Some clones are missing from TCRdb's copy, which holds only in-frame ones; the method was immunoSEQ multiplex PCR. This sample yields 2 million to 2.5 million clones, of which around 90% are seen a single time; 0.3% to 0.4% belongs to the top ten. Input material: naive CD4+ T cells from PBMCs. Subset here: CD45RA+ positively selected. The receptors shown here come from a man aged 18 to 29 in good health. Some clones in this sample may be carry-over from other donors' samples.

The chain recombines TRBV27 with TRBJ1-1; D call uncertain. There are 14 residues in the CDR3. V gave up 3 bases and J gave up 3 bases, with 11 bases separating them. Germline assignment: CDR1 MNHEY and CDR2 SMNVEV (reference sequence). This CDR3 is CASSLEGPYTEAFF. DNA for the CDR3: TGTGCCAGCAGTTTGGAGGGCCCTTACACTGAAGCTTTCTTT.

This clone came up once. The chain links TRBV7-3 to TRBJ1-3; D is unclear. Germline lookup yields CDR1 SGHTA and CDR2 FQGTGA. V was trimmed by 5 bases and J by 1 base, leaving 18 bases between them. The CDR3 consists of 17 residues. This chain's CDR3 is CASSLGAGKGSGNTIYF. The CDR3 DNA follows: TGTGCCAGCAGCCTCGGTGCGGGAAAAGGATCTGGAAACACCATATATTTT.

The chain recombines TRBV4-2 with TRBJ2-7; D is undetermined. Germline V CDR1 and CDR2: LGHNA, YNFKEQ. The CDR3 runs 15 residues. Trimming removed 2 bases at V and 0 bases at J, with 11 bases between. The DNA of the CDR3 is TGTGCCAGCAGCCAACCGCAACCCAACTCCTACGAGCAGTACTTC. Translated, it gives CASSQPQPNSYEQYF.

The V and J genes are TRBV28 and TRBJ2-1; no firm D call. V lost 6 bases and J lost 10, with 10 bases in between. Per germline, CDR1 MDHEN and CDR2 SYDVKM. This CDR3 contains 11 residues. The CDR3 region is CASRDFREQFF. The CDR3 DNA follows: TGTGCCAGCAGAGACTTTCGCGAGCAGTTCTTC.

This clone was found once. The chain combines TRBV11-2 with TRBJ2-1; 11 bases are a match to TRBD2. Germline CDR1 SGHAT, CDR2 FQNNGV. The CDR3 has 16 residues. Trimming removed 5 bases from V and 2 bases from J; junction bases left unmatched: 5. CDR3 sequence reads: CASSTGTSGPYNEQFF. Here the CDR3 DNA reads TGTGCCAGCAGCACGGGGACTAGCGGACCCTACAATGAGCAGTTCTTC.

The CDR3 here is CATSRSRGNGGEQFF. Here the CDR3 DNA reads TGTGCCACCAGCAGGTCGCGGGGGAACGGCGGTGAGCAGTTCTTC. This rearrangement joins TRBV15 to TRBJ2-1; 7 nucleotides line up with TRBD2. The CDR3 covers 15 residues. The germline V gene encodes CDR1 LNHNV and CDR2 YYDKDF (reference sequence). V shed 3 bases, J shed 9 bases, and the junction held 11 bases outside the gene matches.

The rearrangement joins TRBV5-1 to TRBJ1-1, with a weak D call TRBD1 (6 bases). The V end was cut by 2 bases, the J end by 4 bases, with 15 bases between. CDR3 length equals 15 residues. The V gene's germline CDR1 is SGHRS and CDR2 YFSETQ. CDR3 DNA sequence: TGCGCCAGCAGCTTAGATGGGGGGCGCGGCACTGAAGCTTTCTTT. Its protein is CASSLDGGRGTEAFF.

V and J are TRBV30 and TRBJ2-5, with D hard to call. V was pared by 5 bases and J by 4 bases, with 8 bases between. The CDR3 is 11 residues long. CDR1 is GTSNPN, CDR2 SVGIG, per germline (reference sequence). CDR3 region: CAWRRAETQYF. The DNA of the CDR3 is TGTGCCTGGCGTCGCGCAGAGACCCAGTACTTC.

There are a few counts of this clone. CDR3 nucleotide sequence: TGTGCCAGCAGCTTAGCAAAGCGGGAGAGTCCCTACGAGCAGTACTTC. Translating gives CASSLAKRESPYEQYF. The chain uses TRBV11-2 and TRBJ2-7, with 8 bases lining up with TRBD2. Germline CDR1 SGHAT, CDR2 FQNNGV. CDR3 length equals 16 residues. J gave up 2 bases and V 1 base, and 7 bases lay outside the gene matches.

The V gene is TRBV5-1, the J gene TRBJ2-3, with TRBD2 matching over 9 bases. The CDR3 runs 19 residues. J gave up 0 bases and V 0 bases, and 11 bases lay outside the gene matches. CDR1 and CDR2 from the germline V gene are SGHRS and YFSETQ. In DNA form, the CDR3 reads TGCGCCAGCAGCTTGGGACTAGCGGTTGAGCCGCCTAGCACAGATACGCAGTATTTT. This sequence encodes CASSLGLAVEPPSTDTQYF. The full variable domain, completed using reference TRBV5-1 and TRBJ2-3, is KAGVTQTPRYLIKTRGQQVTLSCSPISGHRSVSWYQQTPGQGLQFLFEYFSETQRNKGNFPGRFSGRQFSNSRSEMNVSTLELGDSALYLCASSLGLAVEPPSTDTQYFGPGTRLTVL.

This clone has just a few counts. The rearrangement uses TRBV30 and TRBJ1-1; D possibly corresponds to TRBD1 (5 bases). V lost 2 bases and J lost 3, with 10 bases in between. This CDR3 spans 13 amino acids. CDR1 is GTSNPN, CDR2 SVGIG, per germline (reference sequence). CDR3 DNA: TGTGCCTGGAGTCGGGGGTGGGACACTGAAGCTTTCTTT. This encodes CAWSRGWDTEAFF. The variable domain in full, with the rest retrieved from reference TRBV30 and TRBJ1-1, is SQTIHQWPATLVQPVGSPLSLECTVEGTSNPNLYWYRQAAGRGLQLLFYSVGIGQISSEVPQNLSASRPQDRQFILSSKKLLLSDSGFYLCAWSRGWDTEAFFGQGTRLTVV.

The rearrangement uses TRBV5-1 and TRBJ2-3; 9 positions agree with TRBD2. Germline trimming cut 0 bases from V and 1 base from J; bases unmatched to any gene: 6. Per germline, CDR1 SGHRS and CDR2 YFSETQ. The CDR3 is 17 residues long. CDR3 sequence: CASSLGFSGRGTDTQYF. The CDR3 region has the DNA TGCGCCAGCAGCTTGGGGTTTAGCGGGAGAGGCACAGATACGCAGTATTTT.

The J gene is TRBJ1-3, the V gene TRBV5-1; the D gene is possibly TRBD1 (5 bases). Germline CDR1 reads SGHRS; CDR2 reads YFSETQ. The CDR3 runs 13 residues. The germline V and J ends were trimmed by 7 bases and 2 bases, with 10 bases remaining between them. The CDR3 spells CASYRDPGNTIYF. The DNA for the CDR3 is TGCGCCAGCTACCGGGACCCTGGAAACACCATATATTTT.

The V and J genes are TRBV16 and TRBJ1-2, with a weak D call TRBD1 (5 bases). From germline, CDR1 is KGHSY and CDR2 FQNENV. V was trimmed by 4 bases and J by 4 bases, leaving 16 bases between them. The CDR3 runs to 15 residues. In nucleotides, the CDR3 is TGTGCCAGCAGCCCCGTACAGGTTCGAACCTATGGCTACACCTTC. Translating gives CASSPVQVRTYGYTF.

This sequence joins TRBV28 and TRBJ1-2; the D is unclear. Germline CDR1 reads MDHEN; CDR2 reads SYDVKM. V was trimmed by 3 bases and J by 4 bases, leaving 9 bases between them. The CDR3 is 13 amino acids. The CDR3 sequence is CASSFSVAYGYTF. Written as DNA, the CDR3 is TGTGCCAGCAGTTTTTCAGTAGCCTATGGCTACACCTTC.

The gene calls are TRBV6-6 and TRBJ2-1; 11 positions match TRBD2. The CDR3 sequence is 15 residues long. With 0 bases clipped from V and 7 bases from J, the junction kept 2 bases outside the gene matches. Germline V gives CDR1 MNHNY, CDR2 SVGAGI (reference sequence). The CDR3 loop reads CASSYSGTSGNEQFF. CDR3 in DNA: TGTGCCAGCAGTTACTCCGGGACTAGCGGTAATGAGCAGTTCTTC.

This clone appeared once. This chain uses TRBV7-9 with TRBJ1-1; 7 bases line up with TRBD1. The CDR3 is 14 residues long. Trimming took 5 bases from V and 7 from J; bases not matched to a gene: 10. CDR1 and CDR2 from the germline V gene are SEHNR and FQNEAQ (reference sequence). CDR3 in DNA: TGTGCCAGCAGCGGCCGGGACAGTGCCGATGAAGCTTTCTTT. It translates to CASSGRDSADEAFF.

This chain joins TRBV5-1 and TRBJ2-1, with 12 nucleotides matching TRBD2. The CDR3 has 15 residues. Losses at the gene ends were 4 bases for V and 8 bases for J; bases not matched to a gene: 7. Germline CDR1 is SGHRS and CDR2 is YFSETQ. The CDR3, as DNA: TGCGCCAGCAGCCTGGTGACTAGCGGGAGTCATGAGCAGTTCTTC. It encodes CASSLVTSGSHEQFF. The whole variable domain, remainder taken from reference TRBV5-1 and TRBJ2-1, is KAGVTQTPRYLIKTRGQQVTLSCSPISGHRSVSWYQQTPGQGLQFLFEYFSETQRNKGNFPGRFSGRQFSNSRSEMNVSTLELGDSALYLCASSLVTSGSHEQFFGPGTRLTVL.

The count of this clone is one. Within the sample, other DNA sequences also encode this same CDR3. The V call is TRBV5-1, the J call TRBJ2-5; D may be TRBD1 or TRBD2 (5 bases each). There are 14 residues in the CDR3. Per germline, CDR1 SGHRS and CDR2 YFSETQ. The ends were cut back, 4 bases at V and 1 base at J, with 11 bases in the middle. The CDR3 nucleotides read TGCGCCAGCAGCCCGCCGGGGCTCCAAGAGACCCAGTACTTC. It encodes CASSPPGLQETQYF.

The gene calls are TRBV5-4 and TRBJ2-7; the D is unclear. V dropped 0 bases and J dropped 5 bases, with 12 bases sitting between them. This CDR3 comprises 14 residues. Germline V gene sequence: CDR1 SGHNT, CDR2 YYREEE (reference sequence). The CDR3 region is CASSLDAGGNEQYF. The CDR3 DNA sequence: TGTGCCAGCAGCTTGGATGCAGGTGGGAACGAGCAGTACTTC.

The V call is TRBV12-5, the J call TRBJ2-1, with a tentative D call TRBD2 (5 bases). V gave up 0 bases and J gave up 1 base, with 13 bases separating them. Germline V lookup: CDR1 LGHNT, CDR2 FRNRAP. The CDR3 loop spans 17 amino acids. This CDR3 is CASGLVLEGRSYNEQFF. CDR3 DNA: TGTGCTAGTGGTTTGGTACTAGAGGGAAGGTCCTACAATGAGCAGTTCTTC. The variable domain in full, with the rest retrieved from reference TRBV12-5 and TRBJ2-1, is DARVTQTPRHKVTEMGQEVTMRCQPILGHNTVFWYRQTMMQGLELLAYFRNRAPLDDSGMPKDRFSAEMPDATLATLKIQPSEPRDSAVYFCASGLVLEGRSYNEQFFGPGTRLTVL.

The chain joins TRBV5-5 to TRBJ1-1, with 9 bases fitting TRBD1. After removal of 4 bases from V and 1 base from J, the junction contained 5 bases not matched to a gene. The CDR3 is 15 residues long. CDR1 is SGHKS and CDR2 is YYEKEE in the germline V gene (reference sequence). This CDR3 is CASSDGQGSNTEAFF. The CDR3 DNA is TGTGCCAGCAGCGACGGACAGGGGTCGAACACTGAAGCTTTCTTT. The whole variable domain, filled in from reference TRBV5-5 and TRBJ1-1, reads DAGVTQSPTHLIKTRGQQVTLRCSPISGHKSVSWYQQVLGQGPQFIFQYYEKEERGRGNFPDRFSARQFPNYSSELNVNALLLGDSALYLCASSDGQGSNTEAFFGQGTRLTVV.

The chain joins TRBV6-1 to TRBJ2-6; no clear D. Germline lookup yields CDR1 MNHNS and CDR2 SASEGT. The ends were cut back, 0 bases at V and 2 bases at J, with 8 bases in the middle. The CDR3 sequence is 16 residues long. CDR3 protein: CASSEARAAGANVLTF. The DNA for the CDR3 is TGTGCCAGCAGTGAAGCTCGGGCAGCTGGGGCCAACGTCCTGACTTTC.

The rearrangement uses TRBV28 and TRBJ1-3, with D unclear. V was shortened by 5 bases and J by 0 bases, with 14 bases between the two germline ends. The CDR3 has 16 residues. The germline V gene encodes CDR1 MDHEN and CDR2 SYDVKM. The CDR3 spells CASSNARAPSGNTIYF. For the CDR3, the DNA is TGTGCCAGCAGTAATGCCCGTGCCCCCTCTGGAAACACCATATATTTT.

This clone was recorded a few times. The germline gene is not matched at one end of the junction; a read error may be the cause. The V and J genes are TRBV2 and TRBJ2-5; D is possibly TRBD2 (5 bases). This CDR3 comprises 11 residues. Germline CDR1 is SNHLY and CDR2 is FYNNEI. DNA for the CDR3: TGTGCCAGCAGCGAAGAGGGTAGCCAGTACTTC. It is translated as CASSEEGSQYF. The variable domain in full, completed from reference TRBV2 and TRBJ2-5, reads EPEVTQTPSHQVTQMGQEVILRCVPISNHLYFYWYRQILGQKVEFLVSFYNNEISEKSEIFDDQFSVERPDGSNFTLKIRSTKLEDSAMYFCASSEEGSQYFGPGTRLLVL.

In the case of this clone: One end of the junction fails to match germline, which may point to a read error. The rearrangement joins TRBV4-3 to TRBJ2-1, with a weak D call TRBD2 (6 bases). Germline assignment: CDR1 LGHNA and CDR2 YSLEER. The CDR3 loop spans 16 amino acids. CDR3 bases: TGCGCCAGCAGCCAGCCCGACGGGAGCTCCTGCAATGAGCAGTTCTTC. The encoded protein is CASSQPDGSSCNEQFF.

The chain employs TRBV7-3 and TRBJ2-3; TRBD2 aligns across 10 bases. J lost 4 bases, V lost 2 bases, and 6 bases had no gene match. Germline-derived CDR1 and CDR2 are SGHTA and FQGTGA. This CDR3 has 16 residues. The CDR3 sequence is CASSLLAGGGSDTQYF. The CDR3 DNA reads TGTGCCAGCAGCTTATTAGCGGGAGGTGGTTCAGATACGCAGTATTTT.